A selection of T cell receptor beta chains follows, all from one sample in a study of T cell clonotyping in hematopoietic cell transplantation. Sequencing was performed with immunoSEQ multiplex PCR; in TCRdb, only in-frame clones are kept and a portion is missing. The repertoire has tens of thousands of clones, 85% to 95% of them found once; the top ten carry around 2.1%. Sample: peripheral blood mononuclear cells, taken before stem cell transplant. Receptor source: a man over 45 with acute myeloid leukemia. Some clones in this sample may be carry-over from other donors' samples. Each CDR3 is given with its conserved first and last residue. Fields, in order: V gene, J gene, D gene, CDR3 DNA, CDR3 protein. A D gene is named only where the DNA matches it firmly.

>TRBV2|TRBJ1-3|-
TGTGCCAGCCGTGAGGAGGTGTCCTCAGGAAACACCATATATTTT
CASREEVSSGNTIYF
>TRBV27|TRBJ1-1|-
TGTGCCAGCAGTTTTAAGGGGCCGAGGACTGAAGCTTTCTTT
CASSFKGPRTEAFF
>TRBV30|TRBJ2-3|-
TGTGCCTGGGCCAGGGGAGGGGGGACAGATACGCAGTATTTT
CAWARGGGTDTQYF
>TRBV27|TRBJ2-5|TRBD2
TGTGCCAGCAACGGGGGGAGGGAGACCCAGTACTTC
CASNGGRETQYF
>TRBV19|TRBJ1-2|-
TGTGCCAGTAGTGAGGTGACCCGCGGCTACACCTTC
CASSEVTRGYTF
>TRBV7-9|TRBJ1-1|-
TGTGCCAGCAGATGGACAGTGAACACTGAAGCTTTCTTT
CASRWTVNTEAFF
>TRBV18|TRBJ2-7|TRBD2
TGTGCCAGCTCTCTAGGGACTAGCGAGTACGAGCAGTACTTC
CASSLGTSEYEQYF
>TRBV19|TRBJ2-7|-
TGTGCCAGTAGTGTGGACAGCCTAGGGACCTACGAGCAGTACTTC
CASSVDSLGTYEQYF
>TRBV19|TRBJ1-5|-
TGTGCCAGTAGTATGTCACAGGGAGTAAATCAGCCCCAGCATTTT
CASSMSQGVNQPQHF
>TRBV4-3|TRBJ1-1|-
TGCGCCAGCAGCCAAGATCTCGTTACTCCTACTGAAGCTTTCTTT
CASSQDLVTPTEAFF
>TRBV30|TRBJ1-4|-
TGTGCCTGGAGTGTTAAAGGGGGAAATGAAAAACTGTTTTTT
CAWSVKGGNEKLFF
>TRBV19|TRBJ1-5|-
TGTGCCAGTAGTATAGTGGGGCAGGGCGACCAGCCCCAGCATTTT
CASSIVGQGDQPQHF
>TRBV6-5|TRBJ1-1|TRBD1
TGTGCCAGCATCAGTGACAGGGTGGAAGCTTTCTTT
CASISDRVEAFF
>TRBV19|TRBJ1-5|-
TGTGCCAGTAGTATAGCCTCGAATCAGCCCCAGCATTTT
CASSIASNQPQHF
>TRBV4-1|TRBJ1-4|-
TGCGCCAGCAGCCAAGAGAGGAGGGCAGGGAGCCATGAAAAACTGTTTTTT
CASSQERRAGSHEKLFF
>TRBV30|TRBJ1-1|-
TGTGCCTTAAGTATGGGGGTCCAAGGGCGGGCTTTCTTT
CALSMGVQGRAFF
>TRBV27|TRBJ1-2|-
TGTGCCAGCAGTTTATCGGAGGGGACGGCGAATTACATCGGCTACACCTTC
CASSLSEGTANYIGYTF